The 14 T cell receptor beta chains below all came from one sample that was sequenced in a study of shared clonotypes between healthy human individuals. Only in-frame clones appear in the TCRdb table, and some are missing; sequencing was by immunoSEQ multiplex PCR. The sample contains around 720,000 clones, around 73% of which appear only once. Sequences were obtained from memory CD4+ T cells sorted from blood. As to subset: CD45RA-negative fraction. These receptors all come from a woman in her 30s in good health.

V usage is TRBV7-6 and J usage is TRBJ1-1; possible D gene TRBD1, 6 bases. Per the germline V gene, CDR1 is SGHVS and CDR2 is FNYEAQ. Trimming removed 2 bases at V and 3 bases at J, with 16 bases between. This CDR3 is 16 amino acids long. The CDR3 DNA reads as TGTGCCAGCAGCTTAAGGGCAGGGGAGGAGGACACTGAAGCTTTCTTT. It codes for CASSLRAGEEDTEAFF.

The rearrangement joins TRBV27 to TRBJ2-5; no definite D call. Trimming stripped 1 base from V and 0 bases from J, with 6 bases between. Germline V lookup: CDR1 MNHEY, CDR2 SMNVEV (reference sequence). There are 14 residues in the CDR3. CDR3 bases: TGTGCCAGCAGTTTATTAGGGTACCAAGAGACCCAGTACTTC. Amino acids: CASSLLGYQETQYF.

This chain joins TRBV4-2 and TRBJ2-1; 7 bases agree with TRBD2. The trim removed 3 bases at V and 8 bases at J, leaving 13 bases unmatched. CDR1 and CDR2 from the germline V gene are LGHNA and YNFKEQ. The CDR3 sequence is 16 residues long. In DNA, the CDR3 is TGTGCCAGCAGCCAGGACCGGGCTAGCGGTGCGGATGAGCAGTTCTTC. It specifies CASSQDRASGADEQFF.

V gene TRBV14 combines with J gene TRBJ2-1; 8 bases agree with TRBD1. This CDR3 spans 16 amino acids. V lost 3 bases to trimming and J lost 1 base; unmatched junction nucleotides: 5. Germline V gene sequence: CDR1 SGHDN, CDR2 FVKESK. CDR3 sequence: CASSHRRDRSYNEQFF. CDR3 in DNA: TGTGCCAGCAGCCATCGCCGGGACAGGTCCTACAATGAGCAGTTCTTC.

This chain links TRBV30 with TRBJ1-1; 8 positions match TRBD1. CDR1 is GTSNPN, CDR2 SVGIG, per germline (reference sequence). V shed 2 bases, J shed 5 bases, and the junction held 10 bases outside the gene matches. The CDR3 runs 15 residues. In DNA form, the CDR3 reads TGTGCCTGGAGTCGTGCAGGGGGCTTAGTAACTGAAGCTTTCTTT. Its translation is CAWSRAGGLVTEAFF.

The J gene is TRBJ2-2, the V gene TRBV6-1, with D possibly being TRBD1 (5 bases). This CDR3 contains 16 residues. Trimming pared 2 bases from V and 8 bases from J, leaving 18 bases between. Germline-derived CDR1 and CDR2 are MNHNS and SASEGT. The CDR3 spells CASSEKGQGLRGELFF. CDR3 nucleotide sequence: TGTGCCAGCAGTGAAAAAGGGCAGGGCTTAAGGGGGGAGCTGTTTTTT.

The rearrangement joins TRBV7-3 to TRBJ2-3; D is perhaps TRBD2 (6 bases). Germline V gene data show CDR1 as SGHTA and CDR2 as FQGTGA. V shed 0 bases and J shed 3 bases, with 7 bases lying between them. CDR3 length: 14 amino acids. The DNA for the CDR3 is TGTGCCAGCAGCTTAACCGGAGGGACAGATACGCAGTATTTT. It codes for CASSLTGGTDTQYF.

The V gene is TRBV6-5, the J gene TRBJ2-3, with 11 positions matching TRBD2. This CDR3 has 15 amino acids. The ends lost 5 bases at V and 4 bases at J; junction bases unmatched: 5. Germline V gives CDR1 MNHEY, CDR2 SVGAGI. The CDR3 reads CASSPGTSGSDTQYF. Here the CDR3 DNA reads TGTGCCAGCAGTCCCGGGACTAGCGGATCAGATACGCAGTATTTT.

The gene calls are TRBV7-6 and TRBJ2-2; D might be TRBD1 or TRBD2, each matching 5 bases. The germline gives CDR1 SGHVS, CDR2 FNYEAQ. Deletions cut 4 bases from V and 7 bases from J, with 13 bases between. There are 14 residues in the CDR3. CDR3 residues: CASSSGLGDGELFF. In nucleotides, the CDR3 is TGTGCCAGCAGCTCAGGACTGGGGGACGGGGAGCTGTTTTTT.

The chain joins TRBV6-5 to TRBJ2-7, with D perhaps matching TRBD1 or TRBD2 (5 bases each). CDR3 length: 13 residues. V was clipped by 6 bases and J by 3 bases, with 12 bases between them. Germline CDR1 MNHEY, CDR2 SVGAGI. The CDR3 protein is CASSRDGHYEQYF. The CDR3 DNA follows: TGTGCCAGCAGCCGGGACGGCCACTACGAGCAGTACTTC.

About this clone itself: This may stem from a read error, because a much larger clone lies one nucleotide away. The V call is TRBV5-6, the J call TRBJ1-2; 8 bases line up with TRBD1. CDR1 is SGHDT, CDR2 YYEEEE, per germline. There are 14 residues in the CDR3. J gave up 0 bases and V 4 bases, and 2 bases lay outside the gene matches. The CDR3 bases are TGTGCCAGCAGCCAACAGGGGGCTAACTATGGCTACACCTTC. The encoded protein is CASSQQGANYGYTF.

The chain is built from TRBV7-8 and TRBJ1-1; D remains ambiguous. Germline assignment: CDR1 SGHVS and CDR2 FQNEAQ. Trimming removed 5 bases at V and 4 bases at J, with 11 bases between. There are 13 residues in the CDR3. The CDR3 nucleotides are TGTGCCAGCAGCCTCCGGGAGACCACTGAAGCTTTCTTT. Its translation: CASSLRETTEAFF. The full variable domain, in which reference TRBV7-8 and TRBJ1-1 provide the parts outside the CDR3, is GAGVSQSPRYKVAKRGQDVALRCDPISGHVSLFWYQQALGQGPEFLTYFQNEAQLDKSGLPSDRFFAERPEGSVSTLKIQRTQQEDSAVYLCASSLRETTEAFFGQGTRLTVV.

This clone showed up many times. V gene TRBV28 combines with J gene TRBJ2-2, with TRBD1 matching over 9 bases. The V gene end was trimmed by 6 bases and the J gene end by 5 bases; junction bases not matched to a gene: 4. Germline CDR1 MDHEN, CDR2 SYDVKM. This CDR3 is 14 amino acids long. The CDR3 region is CASRQGARTGELFF. Here the CDR3 DNA reads TGTGCCAGCAGACAGGGGGCGCGAACCGGGGAGCTGTTTTTT.

This clone has only a few counts. The J gene is TRBJ2-3, the V gene TRBV2; D perhaps matches TRBD2 (5 bases). This CDR3 contains 14 residues. The germline V gene encodes CDR1 SNHLY and CDR2 FYNNEI. V gave up 2 bases and J gave up 9 bases, with 15 bases separating them. CDR3 amino acids: CASSEIGVTGTQYF. The CDR3 DNA sequence: TGTGCCAGCAGTGAAATTGGGGTAACGGGGACGCAGTATTTT.